Given below is one TCR beta chain in context. The antigen remains unidentified. This CDR3 has 17 residues. The ends lost 2 bases at V and 0 bases at J; junction bases unmatched: 7. In germline, CDR1 is GTSNPN, CDR2 SVGIG (reference sequence). The study isolated at least 6.5 million PBMCs from each sample. This entry comes from a study of blood T cells in healthy people across ages. Together with a sample-barcoded 5' primer, a J-beta primer mix was included in a second PCR lasting 7 to 11 cycles. Each cDNA molecule, via a template-switch adaptor with 12 random nucleotides, was tagged. TCRdb re-analysed the 5' RACE reads in MiXCR, keeping a single row per CDR3 protein. The sample includes more than 650,000 distinct CDR3 sequences, about 20% of them seen just once. Overall study findings and caveats: Correlation between TCR beta diversity and naive T cell percentage was strong.

The TCR originated in a man aged 65 to 85 in good health. The sequenced sample was blood. J is TRBJ2-3 and V is TRBV30; TRBD2 agrees at 11 bases. CDR3 region: CAWSSPGLAASTDTQYF. The CDR3 region has the DNA TGTGCCTGGAGTTCACCGGGACTAGCGGCTAGCACAGATACGCAGTATTTT.